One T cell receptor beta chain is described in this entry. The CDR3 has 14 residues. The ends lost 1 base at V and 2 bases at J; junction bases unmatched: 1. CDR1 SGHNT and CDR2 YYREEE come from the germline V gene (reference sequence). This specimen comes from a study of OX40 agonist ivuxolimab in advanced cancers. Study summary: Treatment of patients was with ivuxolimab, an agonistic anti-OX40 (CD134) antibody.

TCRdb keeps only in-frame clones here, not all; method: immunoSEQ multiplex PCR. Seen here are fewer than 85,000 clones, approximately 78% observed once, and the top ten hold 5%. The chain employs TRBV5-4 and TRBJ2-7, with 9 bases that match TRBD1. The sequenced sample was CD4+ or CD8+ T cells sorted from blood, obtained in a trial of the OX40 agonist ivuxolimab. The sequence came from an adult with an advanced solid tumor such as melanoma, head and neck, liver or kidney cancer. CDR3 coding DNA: TGTGCCAGCAGCTTGTGGGACAGGGCCTACGAGCAGTACTTC. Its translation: CASSLWDRAYEQYF.